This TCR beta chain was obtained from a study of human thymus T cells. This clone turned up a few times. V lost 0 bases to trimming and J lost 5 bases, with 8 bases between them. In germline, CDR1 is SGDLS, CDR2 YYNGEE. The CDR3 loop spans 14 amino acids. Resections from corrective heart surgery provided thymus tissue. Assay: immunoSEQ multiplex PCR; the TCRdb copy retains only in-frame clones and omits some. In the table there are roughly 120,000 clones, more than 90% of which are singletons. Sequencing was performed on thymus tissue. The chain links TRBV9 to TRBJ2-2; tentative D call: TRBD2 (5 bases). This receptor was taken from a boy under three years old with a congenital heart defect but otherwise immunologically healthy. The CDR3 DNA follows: TGTGCCAGCAGCGTAGATCGGGGAACCGGGGAGCTGTTTTTT. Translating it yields CASSVDRGTGELFF. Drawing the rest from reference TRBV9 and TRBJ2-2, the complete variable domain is DSGVTQTPKHLITATGQRVTLRCSPRSGDLSVYWYQQSLDQGLQFLIQYYNGEERAKGNILERFSAQQFPDLHSELNLSSLELGDSALYFCASSVDRGTGELFFGEGSRLTVL.